This TCR beta chain emerged from a study of T cell responses to AZD1222 COVID-19 vaccine. The germline CDR1 and CDR2 sequences are MDHEN and SYDVKM. V trimming: 6 bases; J trimming: 5 bases; junction bases outside the gene matches: 27. CDR3 length: 20 amino acids. Study results and caveats: Repertoires were sampled only after the peak T cell response. At study baseline, merely over 5 AZD1222 recipients were seropositive. Donors, mostly white British, included more females; clonal diversity was possibly underestimated.

The repertoire was sequenced with immunoSEQ multiplex PCR; TCRdb's copy has only in-frame clones and lacks some. The sample contains about 140,000 clones, about 94% of which appear only once. As regards this clone: Its antigen is unknown.

The sequence was collected from an adult who received the AZD1222 COVID-19 vaccine. J is TRBJ2-7 and V is TRBV28; 8 bases align to TRBD2. The sample in question was peripheral blood, obtained 28 days after the second AZD1222 dose. This CDR3 is CASSFPLRGGIPPRRDEQYF. The CDR3 DNA follows: TGTGCCAGCAGCTTTCCCCTCCGGGGGGGTATACCCCCTCGTCGCGACGAGCAGTACTTC.